This TCR beta chain was observed in a study of T cells in Graves' hyperthyroidism and ophthalmopathy. This clonotype was observed a few times. Its antigen is not known. Amplification targeted TCR beta CDR3 regions from RNA transcripts. HTBI primers were the set used in a first-round RT-PCR of the TCR CDR3. One entry per CDR3 protein, called by TCRdb with MiXCR from the multiplex PCR reads. The top ten hold around 20% of the sample, which has 400,000 or so distinct CDR3 sequences, roughly 15% seen once. The diagnostic basis comprised clinical symptoms, serum thyroxine and TRAb, thyroid ultrasound and orbital computed tomography. Study results and limitations: Peripheral blood also featured most of the thyroid clonotypes expanded above 0.001.

V lost 2 bases and J lost 6; bases outside the gene matches: 2. The CDR3 contains 14 residues. Germline CDR1 is MNHEY and CDR2 is SVGAGI. This receptor was identified in a woman aged 55 to 70 with Graves' ophthalmopathy. This sequence joins TRBV6-5 and TRBJ1-4, with TRBD1 matching over 8 bases. Sequenced: blood. The CDR3 sequence is CASSYVQGDEKLFF. The CDR3 bases are TGTGCCAGCAGTTACGTACAGGGGGATGAAAAACTGTTTTTT.